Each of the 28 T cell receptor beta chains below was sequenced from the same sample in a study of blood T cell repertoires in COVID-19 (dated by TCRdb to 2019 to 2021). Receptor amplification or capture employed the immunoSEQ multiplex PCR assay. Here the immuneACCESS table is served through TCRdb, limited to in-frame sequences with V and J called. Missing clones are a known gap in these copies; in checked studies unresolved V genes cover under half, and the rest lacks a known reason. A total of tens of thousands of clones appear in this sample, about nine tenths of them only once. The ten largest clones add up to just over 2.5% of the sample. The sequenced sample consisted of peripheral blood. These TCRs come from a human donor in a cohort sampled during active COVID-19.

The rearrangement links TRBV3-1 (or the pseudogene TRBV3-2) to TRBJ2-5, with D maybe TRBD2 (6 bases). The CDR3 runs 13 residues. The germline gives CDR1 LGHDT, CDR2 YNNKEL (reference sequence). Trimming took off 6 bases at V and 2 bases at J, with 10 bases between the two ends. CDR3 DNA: TGTGCCAGCAGTCCGACTAGTCAAGAGACCCAGTACTTC. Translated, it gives CASSPTSQETQYF.

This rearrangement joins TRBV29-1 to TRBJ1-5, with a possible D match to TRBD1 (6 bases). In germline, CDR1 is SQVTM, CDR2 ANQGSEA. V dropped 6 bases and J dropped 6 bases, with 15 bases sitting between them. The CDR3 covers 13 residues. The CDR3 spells CSVGGGTVQPQHF. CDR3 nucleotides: TGCAGCGTGGGGGGGGGCACGGTTCAGCCCCAGCATTTT.

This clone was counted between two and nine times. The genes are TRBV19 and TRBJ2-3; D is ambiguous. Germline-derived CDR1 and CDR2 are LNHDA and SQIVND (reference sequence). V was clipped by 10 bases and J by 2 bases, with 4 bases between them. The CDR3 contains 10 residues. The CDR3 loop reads CATYTDTQYF. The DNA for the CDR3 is TGTGCCACCTACACAGATACGCAGTATTTT.

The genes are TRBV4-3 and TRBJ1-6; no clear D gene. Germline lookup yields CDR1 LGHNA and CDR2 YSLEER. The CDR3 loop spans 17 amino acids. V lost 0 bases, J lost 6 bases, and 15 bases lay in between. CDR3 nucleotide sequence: TGCGCCAGCAGCCAAGATTGGGGAGGGTATACTAATTCACCCCTCCACTTT. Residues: CASSQDWGGYTNSPLHF.

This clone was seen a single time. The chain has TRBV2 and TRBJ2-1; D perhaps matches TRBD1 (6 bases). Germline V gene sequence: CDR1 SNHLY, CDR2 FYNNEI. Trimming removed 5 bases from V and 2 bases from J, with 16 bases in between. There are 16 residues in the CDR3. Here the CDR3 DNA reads TGTGCCAGCAGTACAGGGAAGGAGTTGCCCTACAATGAGCAGTTCTTC. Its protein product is CASSTGKELPYNEQFF.

The CDR3 protein is CASSYPRVWNTEAFF. Written as DNA, the CDR3 is TGTGCCAGCAGTTACCCCAGGGTATGGAACACTGAAGCTTTCTTT. The chain links TRBV6-6 to TRBJ1-1, with D perhaps TRBD1 (5 bases). The CDR3 loop spans 15 amino acids. Germline CDR1 and CDR2: MNHNY and SVGAGI (reference sequence). V was clipped by 2 bases and J by 1 base, with 11 bases between them.

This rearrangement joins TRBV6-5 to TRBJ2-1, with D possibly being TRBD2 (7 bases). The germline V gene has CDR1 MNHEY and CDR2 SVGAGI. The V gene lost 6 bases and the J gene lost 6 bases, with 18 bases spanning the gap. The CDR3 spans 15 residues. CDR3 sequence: CASRGGQRGGNEQFF. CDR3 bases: TGTGCCAGCAGAGGGGGGCAGAGGGGGGGCAATGAGCAGTTCTTC.

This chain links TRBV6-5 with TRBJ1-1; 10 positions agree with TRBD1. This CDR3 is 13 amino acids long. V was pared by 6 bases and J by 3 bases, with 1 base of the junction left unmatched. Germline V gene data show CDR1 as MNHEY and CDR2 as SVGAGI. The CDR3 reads CASRGQGYTEAFF. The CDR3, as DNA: TGTGCCAGCAGGGGACAGGGGTACACTGAAGCTTTCTTT.

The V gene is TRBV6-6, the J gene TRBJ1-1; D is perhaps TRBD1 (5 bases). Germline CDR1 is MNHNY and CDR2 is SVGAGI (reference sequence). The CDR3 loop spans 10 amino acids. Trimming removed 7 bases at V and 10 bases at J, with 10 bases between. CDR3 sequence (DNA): TGTGCCAGCAACGGCAGGGTAGCTTTCTTT. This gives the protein CASNGRVAFF.

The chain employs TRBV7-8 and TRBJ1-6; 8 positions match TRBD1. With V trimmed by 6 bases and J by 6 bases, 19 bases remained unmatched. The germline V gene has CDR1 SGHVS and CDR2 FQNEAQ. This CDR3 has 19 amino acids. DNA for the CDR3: TGTGCCAGCAGTATTAGGACAGGGTGGGGAGGGGGACTTAATTCACCCCTCCACTTT. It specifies CASSIRTGWGGGLNSPLHF.

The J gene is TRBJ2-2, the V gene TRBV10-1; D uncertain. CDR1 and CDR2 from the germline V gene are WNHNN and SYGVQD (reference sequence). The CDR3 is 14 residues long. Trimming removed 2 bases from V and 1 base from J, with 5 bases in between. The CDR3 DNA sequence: TGCGCCAGCAGTGAGAGGAGGAACACCGGGGAGCTGTTTTTT. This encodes CASSERRNTGELFF.

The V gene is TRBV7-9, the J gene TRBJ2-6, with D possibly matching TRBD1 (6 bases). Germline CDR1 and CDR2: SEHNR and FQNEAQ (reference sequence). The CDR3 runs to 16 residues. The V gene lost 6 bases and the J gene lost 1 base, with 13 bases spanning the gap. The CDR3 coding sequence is TGTGCCAGCAGTTCATACAGGGTTTCTGGGGCCAACGTCCTGACTTTC. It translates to CASSSYRVSGANVLTF.

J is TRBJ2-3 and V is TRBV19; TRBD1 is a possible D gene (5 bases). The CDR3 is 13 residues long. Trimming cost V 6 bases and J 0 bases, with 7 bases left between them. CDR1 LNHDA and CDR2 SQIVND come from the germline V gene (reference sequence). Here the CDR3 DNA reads TGTGCCAGTAGACAGGCTAGCACAGATACGCAGTATTTT. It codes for CASRQASTDTQYF.

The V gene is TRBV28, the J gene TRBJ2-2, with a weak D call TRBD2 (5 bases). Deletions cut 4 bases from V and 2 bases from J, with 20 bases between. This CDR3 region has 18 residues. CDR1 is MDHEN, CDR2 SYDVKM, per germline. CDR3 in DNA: TGTGCCAGCAGTTCCATCGCGCGGGCAGGTTCTAACACCGGGGAGCTGTTTTTT. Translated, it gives CASSSIARAGSNTGELFF. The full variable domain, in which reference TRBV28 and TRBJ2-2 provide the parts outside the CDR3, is DVKVTQSSRYLVKRTGEKVFLECVQDMDHENMFWYRQDPGLGLRLIYFSYDVKMKEKGDIPEGYSVSREKKERFSLILESASTNQTSMYLCASSSIARAGSNTGELFFGEGSRLTVL.

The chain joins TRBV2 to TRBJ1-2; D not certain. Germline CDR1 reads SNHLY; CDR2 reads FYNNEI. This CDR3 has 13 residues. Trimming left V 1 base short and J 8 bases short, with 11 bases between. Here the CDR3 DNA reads TGTGCCAGCAGTGAAGATGGAGGAATCGGCTACACCTTC. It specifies CASSEDGGIGYTF.

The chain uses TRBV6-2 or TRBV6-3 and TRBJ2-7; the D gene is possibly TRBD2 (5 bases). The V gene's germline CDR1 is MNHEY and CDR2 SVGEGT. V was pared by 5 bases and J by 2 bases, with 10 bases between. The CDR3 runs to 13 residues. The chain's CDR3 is CASSREITYEQYF. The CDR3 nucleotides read TGTGCCAGCAGTCGGGAAATAACCTACGAGCAGTACTTC.

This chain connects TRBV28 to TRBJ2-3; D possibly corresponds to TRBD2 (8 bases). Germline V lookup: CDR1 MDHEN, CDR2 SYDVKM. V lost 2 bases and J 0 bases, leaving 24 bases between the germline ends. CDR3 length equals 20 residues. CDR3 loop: CASSLLAGGGSGISTDTQYF. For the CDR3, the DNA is TGTGCCAGCAGTTTACTGGCAGGGGGAGGTAGCGGGATTAGCACAGATACGCAGTATTTT. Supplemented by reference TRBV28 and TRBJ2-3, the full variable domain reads DVKVTQSSRYLVKRTGEKVFLECVQDMDHENMFWYRQDPGLGLRLIYFSYDVKMKEKGDIPEGYSVSREKKERFSLILESASTNQTSMYLCASSLLAGGGSGISTDTQYFGPGTRLTVL.

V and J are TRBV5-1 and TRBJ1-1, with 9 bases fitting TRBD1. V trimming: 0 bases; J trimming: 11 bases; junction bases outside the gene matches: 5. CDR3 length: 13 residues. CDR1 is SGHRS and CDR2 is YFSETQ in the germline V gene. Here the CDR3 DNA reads TGCGCCAGCAGCTTGGGGGGACAGGGTTGGGCTTTCTTT. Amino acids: CASSLGGQGWAFF.

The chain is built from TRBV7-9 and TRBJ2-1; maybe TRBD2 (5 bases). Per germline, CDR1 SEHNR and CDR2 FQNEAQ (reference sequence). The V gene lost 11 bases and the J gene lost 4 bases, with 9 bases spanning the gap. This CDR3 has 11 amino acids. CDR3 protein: CAGGTYNEQFF. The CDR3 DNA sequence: TGTGCCGGAGGAACATACAATGAGCAGTTCTTC.

CDR3 coding DNA: TGTGCCAGCAGCCAAACGACAGGGGCCGGAGTGTTCGGGGAGCTGTTTTTT. Encoded protein: CASSQTTGAGVFGELFF. The rearrangement joins TRBV3-1 (or the pseudogene TRBV3-2) to TRBJ2-2; 8 bases fit TRBD1. J gave up 7 bases and V 2 bases, and 12 bases lay outside the gene matches. Germline V gives CDR1 LGHDT, CDR2 YNNKEL (reference sequence). This CDR3 contains 17 residues.

In nucleotides, the CDR3 is TGCACCAGCAGCCAAGATGCAGGGAGGTGTGGCTACACCTTC. This translates into CTSSQDAGRCGYTF. The chain employs TRBV1 and TRBJ1-2. TRBV1 is a documented pseudogene. This CDR3 is built from 14 residues.

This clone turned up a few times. CDR3 nucleotides: TGTGCCAGCAGCTTCGAGACAGGGCATAATTCACCCCTCCACTTT. Amino acid sequence: CASSFETGHNSPLHF. The chain uses TRBV11-2 and TRBJ1-6, with 7 positions matching TRBD1. J lost 5 bases, V lost 3 bases, and 4 bases had no gene match. The CDR3 consists of 15 residues. Looked up from germline, CDR1 is SGHAT and CDR2 is FQNNGV. The complete variable domain, with remaining parts taken from reference TRBV11-2 and TRBJ1-6, reads EAGVAQSPRYKIIEKRQSVAFWCNPISGHATLYWYQQILGQGPKLLIQFQNNGVVDDSQLPKDRFSAERLKGVDSTLKIQPAKLEDSAVYLCASSFETGHNSPLHFGNGTRLTVT.

The CDR3 loop is CASGPTLTGGTDTQYF. The CDR3 DNA sequence: TGTGCTAGTGGCCCAACCCTCACCGGGGGGACAGATACGCAGTATTTT. V is TRBV12-5 and J is TRBJ2-3; 7 nucleotides agree with TRBD2. This CDR3 is 16 amino acids long. J was trimmed by 3 bases and V by 6 bases; bases with no gene match: 12. Looked up from germline, CDR1 is LGHNT and CDR2 is FRNRAP.

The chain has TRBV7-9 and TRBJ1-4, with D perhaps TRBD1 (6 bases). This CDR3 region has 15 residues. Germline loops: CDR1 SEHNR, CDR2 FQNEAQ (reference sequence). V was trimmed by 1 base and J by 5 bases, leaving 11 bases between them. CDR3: CASSLVFTGNEKLFF. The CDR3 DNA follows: TGTGCCAGCAGCTTAGTATTCACAGGGAATGAAAAACTGTTTTTT. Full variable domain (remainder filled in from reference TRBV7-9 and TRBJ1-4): DTGVSQNPRHKITKRGQNVTFRCDPISEHNRLYWYRQTLGQGPEFLTYFQNEAQLEKSRLLSDRFSAERPKGSFSTLEIQRTEQGDSAMYLCASSLVFTGNEKLFFGSGTQLSVL.

CDR3 in DNA: TGTGCCAGCAGCCTTGGACAGAGTAAATACGAGCAGTACTTC. Its translation is CASSLGQSKYEQYF. V gene TRBV3-1 (or the pseudogene TRBV3-2) combines with J gene TRBJ2-7; possibly TRBD1 for D (6 bases). CDR1 is LGHDT, CDR2 YNNKEL, per germline (reference sequence). V lost 4 bases and J 4 bases, leaving 14 bases between the germline ends. The CDR3 contains 14 residues.

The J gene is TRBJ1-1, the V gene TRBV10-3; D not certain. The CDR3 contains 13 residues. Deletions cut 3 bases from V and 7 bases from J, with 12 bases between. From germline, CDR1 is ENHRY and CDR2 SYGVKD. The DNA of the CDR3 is TGTGCCATCAGTGAAAGGTGGGCACTTGAAGCTTTCTTT. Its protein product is CAISERWALEAFF.

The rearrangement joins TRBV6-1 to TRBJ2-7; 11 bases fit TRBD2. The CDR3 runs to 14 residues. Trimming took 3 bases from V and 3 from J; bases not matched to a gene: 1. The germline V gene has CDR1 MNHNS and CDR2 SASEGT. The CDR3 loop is CASSDGTSGYEQYF. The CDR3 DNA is TGTGCCAGCAGTGACGGGACTAGCGGCTACGAGCAGTACTTC.

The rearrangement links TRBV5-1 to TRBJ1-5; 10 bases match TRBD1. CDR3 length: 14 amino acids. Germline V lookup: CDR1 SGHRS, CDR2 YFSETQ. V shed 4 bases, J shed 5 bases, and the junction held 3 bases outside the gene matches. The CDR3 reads CASSRGQGDQPQHF. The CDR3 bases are TGCGCCAGCAGCAGAGGACAGGGGGATCAGCCCCAGCATTTT.